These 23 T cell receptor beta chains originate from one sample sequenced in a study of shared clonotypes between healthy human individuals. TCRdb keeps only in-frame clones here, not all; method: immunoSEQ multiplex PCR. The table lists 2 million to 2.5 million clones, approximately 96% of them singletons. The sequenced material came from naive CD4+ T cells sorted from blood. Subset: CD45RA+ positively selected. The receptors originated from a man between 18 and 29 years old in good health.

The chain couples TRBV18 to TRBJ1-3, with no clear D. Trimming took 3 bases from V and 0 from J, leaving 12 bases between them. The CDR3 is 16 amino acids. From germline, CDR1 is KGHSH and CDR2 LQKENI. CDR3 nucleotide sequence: TGTGCCAGCTCACCGGGTGGGCCAGTCTCTGGAAACACCATATATTTT. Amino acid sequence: CASSPGGPVSGNTIYF.

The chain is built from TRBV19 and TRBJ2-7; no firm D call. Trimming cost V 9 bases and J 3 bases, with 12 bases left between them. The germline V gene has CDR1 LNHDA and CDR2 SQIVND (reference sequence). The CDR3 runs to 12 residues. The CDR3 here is CARSRLCYEQYF. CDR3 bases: TGTGCCAGGAGCAGGTTGTGCTACGAGCAGTACTTC.

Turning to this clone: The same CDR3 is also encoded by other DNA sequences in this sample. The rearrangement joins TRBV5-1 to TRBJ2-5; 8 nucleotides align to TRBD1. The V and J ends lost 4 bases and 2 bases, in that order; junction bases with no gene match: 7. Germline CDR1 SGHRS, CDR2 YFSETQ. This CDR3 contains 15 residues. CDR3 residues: CASSRGQGRQETQYF. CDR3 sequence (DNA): TGCGCCAGCAGCCGAGGACAGGGTCGTCAAGAGACCCAGTACTTC.

DNA for the CDR3: TGTGCCAGCACAATCGGAGGGTCCACAGATACGCAGTATTTT. Translation: CASTIGGSTDTQYF. This chain links TRBV2 with TRBJ2-3; weak D call: TRBD2 (6 bases). The CDR3 is 14 residues long. Between the trimmed V and J ends, which lost 7 bases and 2 bases, there was a span of 13 bases. Germline V gives CDR1 SNHLY, CDR2 FYNNEI.

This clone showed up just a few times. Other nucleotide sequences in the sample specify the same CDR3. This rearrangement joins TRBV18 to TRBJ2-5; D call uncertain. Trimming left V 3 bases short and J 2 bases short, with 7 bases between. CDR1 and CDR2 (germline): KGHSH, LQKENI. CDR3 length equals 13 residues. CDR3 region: CASSPPLQETQYF. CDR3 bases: TGTGCCAGCTCACCGCCCCTACAAGAGACCCAGTACTTC.

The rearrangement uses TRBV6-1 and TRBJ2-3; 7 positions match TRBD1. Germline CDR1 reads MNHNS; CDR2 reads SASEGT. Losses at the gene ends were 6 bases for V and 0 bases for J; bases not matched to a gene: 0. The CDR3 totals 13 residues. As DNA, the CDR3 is TGTGCCAGCAGGACAGGGAGCACAGATACGCAGTATTTT. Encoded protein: CASRTGSTDTQYF.

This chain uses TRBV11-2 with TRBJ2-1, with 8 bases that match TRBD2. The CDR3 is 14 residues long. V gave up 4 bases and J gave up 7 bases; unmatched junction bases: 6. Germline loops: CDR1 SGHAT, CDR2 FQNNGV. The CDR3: CASSSTSGGNEQFF. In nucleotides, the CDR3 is TGTGCCAGCAGCTCAACATCGGGAGGGAATGAGCAGTTCTTC.

In DNA, the CDR3 is TGTGCCAGCAGCATTACTAGCGGCCAAGAGACCCAGTACTTC. It encodes CASSITSGQETQYF. The genes are TRBV5-6 and TRBJ2-5, with 8 bases matching TRBD2. V trimming: 4 bases; J trimming: 1 base; junction bases outside the gene matches: 3. CDR3 length: 14 residues. Germline loops: CDR1 SGHDT, CDR2 YYEEEE.

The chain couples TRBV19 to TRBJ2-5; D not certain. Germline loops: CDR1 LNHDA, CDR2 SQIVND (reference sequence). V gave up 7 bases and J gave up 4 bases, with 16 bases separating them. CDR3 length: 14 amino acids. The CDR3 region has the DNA TGTGCCAGTACGTCAGGCCGACTTGGAGAGACCCAGTACTTC. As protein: CASTSGRLGETQYF.

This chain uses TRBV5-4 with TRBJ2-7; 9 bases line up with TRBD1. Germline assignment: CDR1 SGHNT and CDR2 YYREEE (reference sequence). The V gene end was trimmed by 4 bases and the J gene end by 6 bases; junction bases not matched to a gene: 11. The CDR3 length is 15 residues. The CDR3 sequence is CASSAGDRAPGEQYF. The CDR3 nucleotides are TGTGCCAGCAGCGCAGGGGACAGGGCACCGGGCGAGCAGTACTTC.

CDR3 in amino acids: CASSQDVGTGELFF. The CDR3 region has the DNA TGTGCCAGCAGCCAAGATGTGGGCACCGGGGAGCTGTTTTTT. This sequence joins TRBV4-2 and TRBJ2-2; D is undetermined. The CDR3 spans 14 residues. Germline loops: CDR1 LGHNA, CDR2 YNFKEQ. V was trimmed by 0 bases and J by 4 bases, leaving 6 bases between them.

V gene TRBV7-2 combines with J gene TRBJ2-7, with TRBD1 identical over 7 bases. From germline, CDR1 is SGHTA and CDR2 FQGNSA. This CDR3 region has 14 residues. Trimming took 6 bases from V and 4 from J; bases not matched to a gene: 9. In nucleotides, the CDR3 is TGTGCCAGCAGGCACGCCGGGACAGATTACGAGCAGTACTTC. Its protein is CASRHAGTDYEQYF.

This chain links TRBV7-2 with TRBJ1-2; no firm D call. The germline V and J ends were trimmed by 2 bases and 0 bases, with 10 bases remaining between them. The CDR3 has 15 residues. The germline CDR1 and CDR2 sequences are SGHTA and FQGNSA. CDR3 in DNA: TGTGCCAGCAGCTTAAGAGGAGGACCTAACTATGGCTACACCTTC. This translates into CASSLRGGPNYGYTF.

As DNA, the CDR3 is TGTGCCAGCAGTCGGACTAGCGGGAGTCACGAGCAGTACTTC. Translated, it gives CASSRTSGSHEQYF. This chain connects TRBV16 to TRBJ2-7; 13 positions agree with TRBD2. CDR3 length: 14 residues. The germline CDR1 and CDR2 sequences are KGHSY and FQNENV. The ends lost 6 bases at V and 5 bases at J; junction bases unmatched: 4.

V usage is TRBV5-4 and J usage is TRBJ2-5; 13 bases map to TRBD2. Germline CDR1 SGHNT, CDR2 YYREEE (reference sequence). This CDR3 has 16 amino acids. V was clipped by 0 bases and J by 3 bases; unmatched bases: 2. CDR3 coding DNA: TGTGCCAGCAGCTTGGCCGGACTAGCGGGGGAAGAGACCCAGTACTTC. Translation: CASSLAGLAGEETQYF.

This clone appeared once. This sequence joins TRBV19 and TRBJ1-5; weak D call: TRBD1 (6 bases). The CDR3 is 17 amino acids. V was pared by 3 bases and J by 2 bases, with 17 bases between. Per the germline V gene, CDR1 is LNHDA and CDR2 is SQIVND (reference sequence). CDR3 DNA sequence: TGTGCCAGTAGTATCCCGCGAGGGGGTAAAGGCAATCAGCCCCAGCATTTT. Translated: CASSIPRGGKGNQPQHF.

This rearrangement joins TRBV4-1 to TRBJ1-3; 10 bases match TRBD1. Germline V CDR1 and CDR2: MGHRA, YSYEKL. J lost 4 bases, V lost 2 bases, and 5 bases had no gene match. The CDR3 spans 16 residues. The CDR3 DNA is TGCGCCAGCAGCCAACATGGGACAGGGGCCGGAAACACCATATATTTT. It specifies CASSQHGTGAGNTIYF.

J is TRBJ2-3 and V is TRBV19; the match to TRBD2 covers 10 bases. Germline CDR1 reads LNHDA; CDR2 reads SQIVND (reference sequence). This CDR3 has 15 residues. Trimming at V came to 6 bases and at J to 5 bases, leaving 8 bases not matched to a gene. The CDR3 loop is CASRRGLAAGDTQYF. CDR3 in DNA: TGTGCCAGTAGGCGCGGACTAGCGGCAGGAGATACGCAGTATTTT.

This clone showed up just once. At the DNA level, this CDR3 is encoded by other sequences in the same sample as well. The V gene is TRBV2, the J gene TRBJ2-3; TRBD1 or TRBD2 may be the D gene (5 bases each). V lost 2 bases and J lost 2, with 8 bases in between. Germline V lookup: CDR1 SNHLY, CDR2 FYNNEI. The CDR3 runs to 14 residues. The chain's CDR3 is CASSERGPTDTQYF. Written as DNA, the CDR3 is TGTGCCAGCAGTGAAAGGGGACCCACAGATACGCAGTATTTT.

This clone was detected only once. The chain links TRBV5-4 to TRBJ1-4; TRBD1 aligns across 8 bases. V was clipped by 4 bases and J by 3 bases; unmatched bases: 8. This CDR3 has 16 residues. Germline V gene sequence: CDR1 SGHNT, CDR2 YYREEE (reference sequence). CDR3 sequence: CASSPTGDRSNEKLFF. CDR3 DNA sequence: TGTGCCAGCAGCCCAACCGGGGACAGGTCTAATGAAAAACTGTTTTTT.

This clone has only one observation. The CDR3 nucleotides read TGTGCCAGCAGACCGGGACAGGGGGCTAGCAATGAGCAGTTCTTC. This sequence encodes CASRPGQGASNEQFF. This chain connects TRBV6-1 to TRBJ2-1, with 12 positions matching TRBD1. V was pared by 6 bases and J by 6 bases, with 6 bases of the junction left unmatched. The CDR3 covers 15 residues. Germline CDR1 reads MNHNS; CDR2 reads SASEGT.

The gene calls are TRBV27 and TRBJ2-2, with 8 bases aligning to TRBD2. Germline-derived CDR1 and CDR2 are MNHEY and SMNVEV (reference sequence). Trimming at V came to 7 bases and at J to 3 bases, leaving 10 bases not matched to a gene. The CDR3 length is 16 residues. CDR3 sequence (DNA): TGTGCCAGCACGAGGGACGGACTAGCCTACACCGGGGAGCTGTTTTTT. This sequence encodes CASTRDGLAYTGELFF.

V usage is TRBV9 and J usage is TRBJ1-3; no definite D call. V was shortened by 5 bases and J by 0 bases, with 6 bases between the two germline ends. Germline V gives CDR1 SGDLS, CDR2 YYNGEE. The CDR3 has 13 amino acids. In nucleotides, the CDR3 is TGTGCCAGCAGACACAGCTCTGGAAACACCATATATTTT. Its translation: CASRHSSGNTIYF.